The entry that follows covers one T cell receptor (beta chain) sequence. Its antigen is undetermined. This entry is derived from a study of radiotherapy plus CTLA-4 blockade in lung cancer. About the research overall: Patients showed objective responses in roughly 19% of cases and disease control in 31%. Regarding the study as a whole: Radiotherapy with ipilimumab was followed by blood expansion of tumor-derived clones.

Generated by immunoSEQ multiplex PCR, the TCRdb table keeps only in-frame clones and is missing some. The sample includes 34,000 or so clones, under 85% of them seen just once. The J segment lost 7 bases and the V segment lost 3 bases, leaving 10 bases of the junction unmatched. The CDR3 consists of 16 residues. Germline assignment: CDR1 SGHVS and CDR2 FQNEAQ. Patients with chemo-refractory metastatic non-small-cell lung cancer received focal radiation plus CTLA-4 blockade with ipilimumab. The V call is TRBV7-8, the J call TRBJ2-1; 9 bases align to TRBD2. Sequencing used peripheral blood, obtained from a patient treated with radiotherapy plus ipilimumab. The TCR originated in a human donor with non-small cell lung cancer that progressed on radiotherapy plus ipilimumab. In DNA, the CDR3 is TGTGCCAGCAGCTTCTCTAGCGGGGCGAGAGGTAATGAGCAGTTCTTC. This sequence encodes CASSFSSGARGNEQFF.